Listed below are T cell receptor beta chains from one sample, sequenced in a study of cytomegalovirus exposure and HLA in healthy donors. Profiling relied on immunoSEQ multiplex PCR, and the TCRdb table lists in-frame clones only, not all of them. The repertoire consists of 90,000 to 150,000 clones, with roughly 83% occurring once and the leading ten covering nearly 5%. Sequenced material: PBMCs. The origin of the receptors is a man younger than 30 in good health and CMV-seronegative. Each CDR3 is given with its conserved first and last residue. A D gene is named only where the DNA matches it firmly. Rows give clone size only sometimes, using once, few, many, or a class for an expanded clone.

v_call: TRBV7-9; j_call: TRBJ2-7; d_call: NA; clone_size: NA; cdr3_aa: CASSRTDSSYEQYF; cdr3_nt: TGTGCCAGCAGCCGGACAGACAGCTCCTACGAGCAGTACTTC
v_call: TRBV4-1; j_call: TRBJ1-1; d_call: NA; clone_size: NA; cdr3_aa: CASSHMDRPNTEAFF; cdr3_nt: TGCGCCAGCAGCCACATGGACAGACCGAACACTGAAGCTTTCTTT
v_call: TRBV9; j_call: TRBJ2-2; d_call: NA; clone_size: few; cdr3_aa: CASSVQASIGGELFF; cdr3_nt: TGTGCCAGCAGCGTTCAAGCTAGCATTGGCGGGGAGCTGTTTTTT
v_call: TRBV5-1; j_call: TRBJ1-1; d_call: NA; clone_size: few; cdr3_aa: CASSLTQGGRTEAFF; cdr3_nt: TGCGCCAGCAGCTTGACGCAGGGTGGTCGCACTGAAGCTTTCTTT
v_call: TRBV27; j_call: TRBJ1-2; d_call: NA; clone_size: NA; cdr3_aa: CASRSGDHGYTF; cdr3_nt: TGTGCCAGCAGGTCGGGGGATCATGGCTACACCTTC
v_call: TRBV4-1; j_call: TRBJ2-7; d_call: TRBD1; clone_size: NA; cdr3_aa: CASGTESYEQYF; cdr3_nt: TGCGCCAGTGGGACAGAGTCATACGAGCAGTACTTC
v_call: TRBV6-6; j_call: TRBJ2-7; d_call: NA; clone_size: NA; cdr3_aa: CASSYVRGEQYF; cdr3_nt: TGTGCCAGCAGTTACGTGCGTGGCGAGCAGTACTTC
v_call: TRBV5-1; j_call: TRBJ1-6; d_call: NA; clone_size: NA; cdr3_aa: CASSLGSRRLDDSPLHF; cdr3_nt: TGCGCCAGCAGCTTGGGTTCTCGACGACTTGATGATTCACCCCTCCACTTT
v_call: TRBV15; j_call: TRBJ2-5; d_call: TRBD2; clone_size: NA; cdr3_aa: CATSRPREAAQASGRALWETQYF; cdr3_nt: TGTGCCACCAGCAGGCCCAGGGAAGCCGCGCAAGCTAGCGGGAGGGCCCTGTGGGAGACCCAGTACTTC
v_call: TRBV18; j_call: TRBJ1-5; d_call: NA; clone_size: NA; cdr3_aa: CASSPTGRGAGNQPQHF; cdr3_nt: TGTGCCAGCTCACCGACGGGGCGGGGAGCGGGCAATCAGCCCCAGCATTTT
v_call: TRBV14; j_call: TRBJ2-1; d_call: TRBD1; clone_size: NA; cdr3_aa: CASRRQGAALNEQFF; cdr3_nt: TGTGCCAGCAGGAGGCAGGGGGCCGCCCTGAATGAGCAGTTCTTC
v_call: TRBV6-6; j_call: TRBJ2-7; d_call: NA; clone_size: NA; cdr3_aa: CASSHGHSYEQYF; cdr3_nt: TGTGCCAGCAGCCACGGACACTCCTACGAGCAGTACTTC
v_call: TRBV2; j_call: TRBJ2-1; d_call: NA; clone_size: NA; cdr3_aa: CASRGNEQFF; cdr3_nt: TGTGCCAGCCGAGGCAATGAGCAGTTCTTC
v_call: TRBV7-6; j_call: TRBJ1-5; d_call: NA; clone_size: NA; cdr3_aa: CASSLGENQPQHF; cdr3_nt: TGTGCCAGCAGCTTAGGGGAGAATCAGCCCCAGCATTTT
v_call: TRBV30; j_call: TRBJ1-5; d_call: NA; clone_size: NA; cdr3_aa: CAWSHRSDQPQHF; cdr3_nt: TGTGCCTGGAGTCATAGGAGTGATCAGCCCCAGCATTTT
v_call: TRBV7-2; j_call: TRBJ2-3; d_call: TRBD2; clone_size: NA; cdr3_aa: CASSLNLAGGVDTQYF; cdr3_nt: TGTGCCAGCAGCCTTAATCTAGCGGGAGGCGTAGATACGCAGTATTTT
v_call: TRBV27; j_call: TRBJ2-1; d_call: NA; clone_size: NA; cdr3_aa: CASSLEGSYNEQFF; cdr3_nt: TGTGCCAGCAGTTTGGAGGGATCCTACAATGAGCAGTTCTTC
v_call: TRBV6-1; j_call: TRBJ1-3; d_call: TRBD1; clone_size: NA; cdr3_aa: CASREMTGAGNTIYF; cdr3_nt: TGTGCCAGCAGGGAAATGACAGGGGCTGGAAACACCATATATTTT
v_call: TRBV18; j_call: TRBJ2-5; d_call: TRBD2; clone_size: NA; cdr3_aa: CASSPLGLAGGETQYF; cdr3_nt: TGTGCCAGCTCACCCCTCGGACTAGCGGGAGGAGAGACCCAGTACTTC
v_call: TRBV28; j_call: TRBJ1-5; d_call: TRBD1; clone_size: NA; cdr3_aa: CASRQTGTRPQHF; cdr3_nt: TGTGCCAGCCGACAGACAGGGACGCGGCCCCAGCATTTT
v_call: TRBV12-5; j_call: TRBJ2-5; d_call: NA; clone_size: NA; cdr3_aa: CASGLVALTSQETQYF; cdr3_nt: TGTGCTAGTGGTTTGGTAGCTCTGACTTCCCAAGAGACCCAGTACTTC
v_call: TRBV7-2; j_call: TRBJ1-2; d_call: TRBD1; clone_size: NA; cdr3_aa: CASSNPRQGLSYGYTF; cdr3_nt: TGTGCCAGCAGCAATCCTCGACAGGGGTTAAGCTATGGCTACACCTTC
v_call: TRBV30; j_call: TRBJ2-7; d_call: TRBD2; clone_size: once; cdr3_aa: CAWSTSGLVREQYF; cdr3_nt: TGTGCCTGGAGTACTAGCGGGTTAGTGCGCGAGCAGTACTTC
v_call: TRBV6-5; j_call: TRBJ2-1; d_call: TRBD2; clone_size: NA; cdr3_aa: CASSRGGASEQFF; cdr3_nt: TGTGCCAGCAGCCGGGGGGGTGCATCCGAGCAGTTCTTC
v_call: TRBV2; j_call: TRBJ2-3; d_call: TRBD1; clone_size: NA; cdr3_aa: CASSPQGIADTQYF; cdr3_nt: TGTGCCAGCAGTCCACAGGGGATTGCAGATACGCAGTATTTT
v_call: TRBV10-3; j_call: TRBJ2-2; d_call: NA; clone_size: NA; cdr3_aa: CAMGTPANTGELFF; cdr3_nt: TGTGCCATGGGGACACCCGCGAACACCGGGGAGCTGTTTTTT
v_call: TRBV7-8; j_call: TRBJ2-3; d_call: TRBD2; clone_size: NA; cdr3_aa: CASSLVGTSGTSTDTQYF; cdr3_nt: TGTGCCAGCAGCTTAGTGGGGACTAGCGGAACTAGCACAGATACGCAGTATTTT
v_call: TRBV10-2; j_call: TRBJ2-4; d_call: TRBD2; clone_size: NA; cdr3_aa: CASRAGTSGKSIQYF; cdr3_nt: TGCGCCAGCCGAGCCGGGACTAGCGGGAAAAGCATTCAGTACTTC